This T cell receptor (beta chain) was profiled in a study of early T cells in non-severe SARS-CoV-2 infection. Study at large: Chains were not paired, and sequencing was done on bulk RNA from unsorted whole blood. Points from the study as a whole: A preference for anti-spike CD8 responses marked VDJdb matching, which missed private and CD4 specificities.

CDR3 length: 17 amino acids. The V and J ends lost 8 bases and 2 bases respectively, with 22 bases between them. Germline loops: CDR1 SGHVS, CDR2 FQNEAQ. A few counts support this clonotype. Its antigen remains unknown. Individual cDNA molecules carried attached unique molecular identifiers. TCRdb reprocessed the 5' RACE reads with MiXCR, giving one entry per CDR3 protein. The sample includes tens of thousands of distinct CDR3 sequences, about 14% seen only once; the top ten take approximately 0.62%. Sequencing was carried out using whole blood. This TCR was recovered from an adult who was a healthcare worker with PCR-confirmed SARS-CoV-2 infection or an uninfected control (not recorded which). The V and J genes are TRBV7-8 and TRBJ1-5; D is unclear. The CDR3 DNA follows: TGTGCCAGCTCAGCGAGACTGACGGAGTTGGGCAATCAGCCCCAGCATTTT. Its protein is CASSARLTELGNQPQHF.